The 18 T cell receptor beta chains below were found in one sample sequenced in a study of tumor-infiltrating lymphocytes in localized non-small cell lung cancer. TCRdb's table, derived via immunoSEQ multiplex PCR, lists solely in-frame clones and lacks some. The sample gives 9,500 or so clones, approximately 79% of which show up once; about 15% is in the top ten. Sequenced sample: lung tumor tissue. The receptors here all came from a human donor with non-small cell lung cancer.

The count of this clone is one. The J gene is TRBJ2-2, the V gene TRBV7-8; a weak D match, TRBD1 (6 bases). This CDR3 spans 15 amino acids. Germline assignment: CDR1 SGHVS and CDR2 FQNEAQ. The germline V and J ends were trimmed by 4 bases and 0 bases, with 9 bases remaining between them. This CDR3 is CASSSRTANTGELFF. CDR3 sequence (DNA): TGTGCCAGCAGCTCACGGACAGCGAACACCGGGGAGCTGTTTTTT.

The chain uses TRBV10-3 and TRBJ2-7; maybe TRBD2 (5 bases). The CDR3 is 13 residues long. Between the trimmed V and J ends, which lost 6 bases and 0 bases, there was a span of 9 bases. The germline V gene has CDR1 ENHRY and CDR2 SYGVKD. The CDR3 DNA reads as TGTGCCATCAGAGACGGGAACTCCTACGAGCAGTACTTC. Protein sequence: CAIRDGNSYEQYF.

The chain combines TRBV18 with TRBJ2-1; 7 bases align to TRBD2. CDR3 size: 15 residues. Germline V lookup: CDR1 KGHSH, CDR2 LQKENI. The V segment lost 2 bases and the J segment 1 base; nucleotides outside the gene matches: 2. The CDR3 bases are TGTGCCAGCTCACCATCGGGGGGATCCTACAATGAGCAGTTCTTC. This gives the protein CASSPSGGSYNEQFF.

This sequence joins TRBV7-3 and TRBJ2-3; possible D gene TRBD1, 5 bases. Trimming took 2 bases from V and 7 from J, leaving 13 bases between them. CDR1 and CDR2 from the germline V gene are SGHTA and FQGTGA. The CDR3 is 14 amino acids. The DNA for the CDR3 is TGTGCCAGCAGCTTATCCAGGGTTGAAAATACGCAGTATTTT. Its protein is CASSLSRVENTQYF.

In nucleotides, the CDR3 is TGTGCCAGCAGCCAAAGATCCACGAACACTGAAGCTTTCTTT. Residues: CASSQRSTNTEAFF. V usage is TRBV14 and J usage is TRBJ1-1; D is unresolved. Trimming took off 2 bases at V and 1 base at J, with 8 bases between the two ends. The CDR3 spans 14 residues. Germline loops: CDR1 SGHDN, CDR2 FVKESK.

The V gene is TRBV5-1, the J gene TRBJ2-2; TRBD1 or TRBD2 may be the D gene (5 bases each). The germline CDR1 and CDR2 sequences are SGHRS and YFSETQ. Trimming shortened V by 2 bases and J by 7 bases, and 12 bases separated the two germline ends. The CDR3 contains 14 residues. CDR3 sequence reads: CASSFEGAGGELFF. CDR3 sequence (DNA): TGCGCCAGCAGCTTCGAAGGGGCGGGCGGGGAGCTGTTTTTT. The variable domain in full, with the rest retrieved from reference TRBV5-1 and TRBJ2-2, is KAGVTQTPRYLIKTRGQQVTLSCSPISGHRSVSWYQQTPGQGLQFLFEYFSETQRNKGNFPGRFSGRQFSNSRSEMNVSTLELGDSALYLCASSFEGAGGELFFGEGSRLTVL.

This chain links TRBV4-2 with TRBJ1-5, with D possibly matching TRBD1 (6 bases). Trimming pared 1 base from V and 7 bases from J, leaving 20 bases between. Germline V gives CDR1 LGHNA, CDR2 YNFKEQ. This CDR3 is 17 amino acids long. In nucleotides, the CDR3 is TGTGCCAGCAGCCAAGTGTCCGGGACGGGGGCCCTCCAGCCCCAGCATTTT. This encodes CASSQVSGTGALQPQHF.

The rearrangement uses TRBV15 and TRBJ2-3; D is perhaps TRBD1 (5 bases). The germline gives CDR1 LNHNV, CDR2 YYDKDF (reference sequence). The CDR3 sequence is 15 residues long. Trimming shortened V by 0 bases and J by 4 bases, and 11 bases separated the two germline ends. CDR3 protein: CATSRDKGAADTQYF. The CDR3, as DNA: TGTGCCACCAGCAGAGATAAAGGGGCGGCAGATACGCAGTATTTT.

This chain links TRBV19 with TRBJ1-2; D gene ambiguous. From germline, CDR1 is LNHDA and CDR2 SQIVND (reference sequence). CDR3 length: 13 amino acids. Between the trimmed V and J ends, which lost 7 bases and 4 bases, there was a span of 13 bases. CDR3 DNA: TGTGCCAGTACCCCTGACGGTCGCTATGGCTACACCTTC. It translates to CASTPDGRYGYTF.

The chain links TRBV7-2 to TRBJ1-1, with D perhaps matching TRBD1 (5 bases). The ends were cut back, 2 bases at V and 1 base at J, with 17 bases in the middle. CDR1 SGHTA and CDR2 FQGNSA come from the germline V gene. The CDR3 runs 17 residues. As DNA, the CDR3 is TGTGCCAGCAGCTTAAGGGGTGCAGGCAAGGCGAACACTGAAGCTTTCTTT. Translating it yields CASSLRGAGKANTEAFF.

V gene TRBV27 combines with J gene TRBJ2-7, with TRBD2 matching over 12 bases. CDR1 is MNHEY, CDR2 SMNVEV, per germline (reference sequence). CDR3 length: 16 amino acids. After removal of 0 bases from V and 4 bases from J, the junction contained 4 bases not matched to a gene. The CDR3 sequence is CASSLSSLAGGYEQYF. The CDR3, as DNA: TGTGCCAGCAGTTTATCGAGCCTAGCGGGAGGGTACGAGCAGTACTTC.

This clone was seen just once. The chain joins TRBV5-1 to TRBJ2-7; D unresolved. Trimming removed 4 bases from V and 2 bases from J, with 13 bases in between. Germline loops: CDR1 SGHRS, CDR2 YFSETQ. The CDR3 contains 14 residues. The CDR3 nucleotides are TGCGCCAGCAGCCCCTCCAGGAGAACCTACGAGCAGTACTTC. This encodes CASSPSRRTYEQYF.

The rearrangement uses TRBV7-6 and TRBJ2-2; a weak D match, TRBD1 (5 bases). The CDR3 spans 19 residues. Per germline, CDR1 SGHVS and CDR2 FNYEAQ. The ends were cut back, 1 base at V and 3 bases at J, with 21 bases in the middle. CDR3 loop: CASSLVLAPAGADTGELFF. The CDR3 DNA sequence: TGTGCCAGCAGCTTAGTACTGGCCCCCGCTGGGGCGGACACCGGGGAGCTGTTTTTT.

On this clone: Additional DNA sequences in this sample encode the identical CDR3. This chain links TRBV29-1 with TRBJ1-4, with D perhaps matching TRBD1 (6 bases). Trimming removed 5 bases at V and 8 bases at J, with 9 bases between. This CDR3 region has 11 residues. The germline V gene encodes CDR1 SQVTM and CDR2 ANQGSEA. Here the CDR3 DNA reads TGCAGCGTTCCGCAGGGGGAAAAACTGTTTTTT. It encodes CSVPQGEKLFF.

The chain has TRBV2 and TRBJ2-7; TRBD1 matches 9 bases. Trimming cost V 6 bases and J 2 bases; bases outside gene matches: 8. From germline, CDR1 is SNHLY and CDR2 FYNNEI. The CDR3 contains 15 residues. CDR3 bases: TGTGCCAGCAGCCCAACAGGGGGCCTCCCCTACGAGCAGTACTTC. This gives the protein CASSPTGGLPYEQYF.

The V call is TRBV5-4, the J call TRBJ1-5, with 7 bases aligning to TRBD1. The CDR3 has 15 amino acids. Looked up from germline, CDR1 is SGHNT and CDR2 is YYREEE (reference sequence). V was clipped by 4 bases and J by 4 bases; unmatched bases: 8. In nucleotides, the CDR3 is TGTGCCAGCAGCGAGACCCCAGGGGGTAATCAGCCCCAGCATTTT. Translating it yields CASSETPGGNQPQHF.

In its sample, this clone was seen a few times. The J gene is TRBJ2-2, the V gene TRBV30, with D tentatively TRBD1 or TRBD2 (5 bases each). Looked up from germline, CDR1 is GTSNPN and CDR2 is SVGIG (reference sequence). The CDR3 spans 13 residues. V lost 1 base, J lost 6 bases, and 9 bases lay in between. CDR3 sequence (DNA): TGTGCCTGGAGTGATTGGGGGTCCGGGGAGCTGTTTTTT. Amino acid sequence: CAWSDWGSGELFF.

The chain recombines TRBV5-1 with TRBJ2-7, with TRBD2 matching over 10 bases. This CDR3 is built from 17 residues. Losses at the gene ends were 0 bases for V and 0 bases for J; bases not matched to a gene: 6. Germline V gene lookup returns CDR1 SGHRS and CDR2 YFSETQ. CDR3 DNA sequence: TGCGCCAGCAGCTTGGCTGCCCTAGCGGGAGCCTCCTACGAGCAGTACTTC. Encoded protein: CASSLAALAGASYEQYF.